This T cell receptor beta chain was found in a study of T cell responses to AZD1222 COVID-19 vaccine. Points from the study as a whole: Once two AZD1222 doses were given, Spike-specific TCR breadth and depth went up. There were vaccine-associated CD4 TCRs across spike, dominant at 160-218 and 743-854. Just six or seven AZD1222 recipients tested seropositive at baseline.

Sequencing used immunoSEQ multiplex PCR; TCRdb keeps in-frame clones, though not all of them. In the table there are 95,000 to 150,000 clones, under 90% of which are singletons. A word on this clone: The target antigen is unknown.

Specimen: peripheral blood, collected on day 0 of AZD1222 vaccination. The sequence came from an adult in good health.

CDR3 region: CASSLRTSGGDIQYF. The CDR3 nucleotides are TGTGCCAGCAGCCTCCGGACTAGCGGGGGGGACATTCAGTACTTC. The V call is TRBV11-3, the J call TRBJ2-4; 15 nucleotides line up with TRBD2. The J segment lost 8 bases and the V segment lost 5 bases, leaving 4 bases of the junction unmatched. The CDR3 consists of 15 residues. Germline loops: CDR1 SGHNT, CDR2 YENEEA.